The T cell receptor beta chain under discussion was sequenced for a study of T cell repertoires in cytomegalovirus infection (dated by TCRdb to about 2019). Turning to the overall study: The HLA type of each donor mattered for the analysis, because public TCR beta signatures pointed to carriage of CMV infection along with the matching HLA type. Broad study findings and their caveats: In the ex vivo response, HLA-C-restricted CMV-specific TCR beta clonotypes were dominant, and in two of eight donors the single most frequent clonotype came from this HLA-C-restricted group. In both this cohort and an independent roughly 350-donor cohort, the cumulative frequency of public TCR beta family members distinguished carriers of CMV infection plus the relevant HLA type.

CDR1 and CDR2 were assigned from the germline V gene as KGHDR and SFDVKD. Relative to germline, V is missing 5 bases and J is missing 6 bases, with 7 bases of the junction outside any gene match. Inclusive of the bounding cysteine and phenylalanine, the CDR3 is 14 residues long. Only CDR3 DNA remains: 42 bases, in frame from the first base. As regards this clonotype: The antigen it recognizes is unknown. Base qualities are missing; no much larger clone stands one base away.

Sequencing was carried out with an Illumina HiSeq 1500. Starting from the raw public reads, TCRdb applied fastp trimming at Q25, assembled clones with MiXCR and retained in-frame beta chains. Every distinct CDR3 protein forms one entry, paired with its most common genes and DNA. The sample table lists around 530,000 distinct CDR3 sequences, around a quarter of them with a count of one. The ten largest clonotypes hold 13% of the sample. The chain is encoded by TRBV24-1 joined to TRBJ1-2, with TRBD1 identical over 8 junction bases. The sequence was obtained from a human donor in good health (CMV status not recorded). Some clones in this sample may be carry-over from other donors' samples. The sample was PBMCs. The nucleotide sequence is given as TGTGCCACCAGTGCTCAGGACAGGGAGAATGGCTACACCTTC. Translated, it gives CATSAQDRENGYTF.